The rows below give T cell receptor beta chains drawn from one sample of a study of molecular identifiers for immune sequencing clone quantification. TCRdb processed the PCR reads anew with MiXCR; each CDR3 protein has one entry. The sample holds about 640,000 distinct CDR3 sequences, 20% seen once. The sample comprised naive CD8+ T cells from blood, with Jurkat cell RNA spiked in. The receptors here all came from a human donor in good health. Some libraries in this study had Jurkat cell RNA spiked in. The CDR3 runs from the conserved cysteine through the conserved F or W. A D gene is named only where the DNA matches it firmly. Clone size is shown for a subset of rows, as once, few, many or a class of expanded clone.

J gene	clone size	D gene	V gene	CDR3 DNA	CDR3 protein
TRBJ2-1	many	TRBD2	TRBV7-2	TGTGCCAGCACCCGAGGGACTAGCGGCTACAATGAGCAGTTCTTC	CASTRGTSGYNEQFF
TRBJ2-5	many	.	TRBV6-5	TGTGCCAGCAGTTACCTCGACAACCAAGAGACCCAGTACTTC	CASSYLDNQETQYF
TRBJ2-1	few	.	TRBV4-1	TGCGCCAGCAGCCCCCAGTCGCGTGCCATATACAATGAGCAGTTCTTC	CASSPQSRAIYNEQFF
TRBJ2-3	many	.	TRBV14	TGTGCCAGCAGCCAAGGTTACCCGAGCACAGATACGCAGTATTTT	CASSQGYPSTDTQYF
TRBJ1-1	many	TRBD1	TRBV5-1	TGCGCCAGCAGCTTGTGGACAGGGGGTCGACCTGAAGCTTTCTTT	CASSLWTGGRPEAFF
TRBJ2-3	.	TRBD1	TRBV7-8	TGTGCCAGCAGCTTAGCGCGTTTCGGGACAGGGGGTGGAACAGATACGCAGTATTTT	CASSLARFGTGGGTDTQYF
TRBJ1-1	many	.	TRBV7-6	TGTGCCAGCGTGGGGATGAACACTGAAGCTTTCTTT	CASVGMNTEAFF
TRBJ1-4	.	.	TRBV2	TGTGCCAGCAGTGATGGGTTCGCTAATGAAAAACTGTTTTTT	CASSDGFANEKLFF
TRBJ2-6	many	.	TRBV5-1	TGCGCCAGCAGACGAGGAAACTCTGGGGCCAACGTCCTGACTTTC	CASRRGNSGANVLTF
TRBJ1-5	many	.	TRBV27	TGTGCCAGCAGTTTAACGCAGGGTCCCCTTCAGCCCCAGCATTTT	CASSLTQGPLQPQHF
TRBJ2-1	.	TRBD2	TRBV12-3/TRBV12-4	TGTGCCAGCAGACTAGCGGGAGGGCCGCTTCCCTACAATGAGCAGTTCTTC	CASRLAGGPLPYNEQFF
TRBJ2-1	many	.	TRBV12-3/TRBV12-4	TGTGCCAGCAGTTTAAAGTACAATGAGCAGTTCTTC	CASSLKYNEQFF
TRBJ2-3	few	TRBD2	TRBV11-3	TGTGCCAGCAGCTTAAGTCCGGAGGGAGGGAGCGTGGATACGCAGTATTTT	CASSLSPEGGSVDTQYF
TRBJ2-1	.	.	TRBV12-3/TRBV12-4	TGTGCCAGCAGTTTAGGGGGGGGCTTTTTCAATGAGCAGTTCTTC	CASSLGGGFFNEQFF
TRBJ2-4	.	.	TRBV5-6	TGTGCCAGCAGCCCCACCTTAGGGACCAACATTCAGTACTTC	CASSPTLGTNIQYF
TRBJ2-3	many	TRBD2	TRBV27	TGTGCCGCCTCACCACAATTAGCGGGAGCCGATACGCAGTATTTT	CAASPQLAGADTQYF
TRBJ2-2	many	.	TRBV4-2	TGTGCCAGCAGCCAGTCAGGGAGAGTTGAGGAGCTGTTTTTT	CASSQSGRVEELFF
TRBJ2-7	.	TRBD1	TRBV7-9	TGTGCCAGCAGCGGGGGGACAGGGGGCGTTTTCGGCGAGCAGTACTTC	CASSGGTGGVFGEQYF
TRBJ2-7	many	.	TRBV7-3	TGTGCCAGCAGCCCGAGGGGGGAACCCTACGAGCAGTACTTC	CASSPRGEPYEQYF
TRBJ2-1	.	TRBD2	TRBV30	TGTGCCTGGAGTGGGGGACTAGCGGGTAATAACTTCTACAATGAGCAGTTCTTC	CAWSGGLAGNNFYNEQFF
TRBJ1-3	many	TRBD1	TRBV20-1	TGCAGTGCTAGAGATCCCAGGACAGGGGGCAACACCATATATTTT	CSARDPRTGGNTIYF
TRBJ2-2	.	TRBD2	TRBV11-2	TGTGCCAGCAGCTCTAGCGGGGGGGCCATCGGGGAGCTGTTTTTT	CASSSSGGAIGELFF
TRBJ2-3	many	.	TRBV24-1	TGTGCCACCAGTGACTTGGGGACAGATACGCAGTATTTT	CATSDLGTDTQYF
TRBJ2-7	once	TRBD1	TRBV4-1	TGCGCCGGCAGCCAGCTACAGGGGCTCGAGCAGTACTTC	CAGSQLQGLEQYF
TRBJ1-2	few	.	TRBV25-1	TGTGCCAGCAGTGCCGCCGCGGCCTATGGCTACACCTTC	CASSAAAAYGYTF
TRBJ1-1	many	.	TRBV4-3	TGCGCCAGCAGCCAAGATCGCAATCTGAACACTGAAGCTTTCTTT	CASSQDRNLNTEAFF
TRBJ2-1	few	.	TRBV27	TGTGCCAGCAGTTACCGGGACTGCCCCTACAATGAGCAGTTCTTC	CASSYRDCPYNEQFF
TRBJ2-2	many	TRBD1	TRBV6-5	TGTGCCAGCAGGTCCGGGACAGCAAACACCGGGGAGCTGTTTTTT	CASRSGTANTGELFF
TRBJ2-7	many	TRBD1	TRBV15	TGTGCCACCAGCAGCGGACAGGGAATAAGGTACGAGCAGTACTTC	CATSSGQGIRYEQYF
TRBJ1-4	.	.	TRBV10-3	TGTGCCATCAGTGACCAGGGGACGGGGGAAAAACTGTTTTTT	CAISDQGTGEKLFF
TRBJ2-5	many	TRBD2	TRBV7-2	TGTGCCAGCAGCCCTAGCGGGGGGATGCAAGAGACCCAGTACTTC	CASSPSGGMQETQYF
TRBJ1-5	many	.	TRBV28	TGTGCCAGCAGTTTTGGGCGGAGGGGCAATCAGCCCCAGCATTTT	CASSFGRRGNQPQHF
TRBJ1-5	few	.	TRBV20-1	TGCAGTGCCGGGACAAAAAGCAATCAGCCCCAGCATTTT	CSAGTKSNQPQHF
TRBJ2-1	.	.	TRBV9	TGTGCCAGCAGCGCCCTACTCAATGAGCAGTTCTTC	CASSALLNEQFF
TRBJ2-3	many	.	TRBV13	TGTGCCAGCAGCTCGGACAGTAGCACAGATACGCAGTATTTT	CASSSDSSTDTQYF
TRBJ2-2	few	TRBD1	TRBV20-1	TGCAGTGCCCCCGACAGGGGCGCGAACACCGGGGAGCTGTTTTTT	CSAPDRGANTGELFF
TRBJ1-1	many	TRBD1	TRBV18	TGTGCCAGCTCATCAGAGGGGGCGACTGAAGCTTTCTTT	CASSSEGATEAFF
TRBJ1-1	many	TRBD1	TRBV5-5	TGTGCCAGCAGCTTTCTAATTGACAGGGGGGAAAGGAACACTGAAGCTTTCTTT	CASSFLIDRGERNTEAFF
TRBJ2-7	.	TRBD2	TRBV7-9	TGTCCCAGCAGCCGGGGGGGGGGCCACTACGAGCAGTACTTC	CPSSRGGGHYEQYF
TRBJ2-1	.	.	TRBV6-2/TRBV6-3	TGTGCCAGCAGTGCCGCCGCGGACCCGGAGCAGTTCTTC	CASSAAADPEQFF
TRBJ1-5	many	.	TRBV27	TGTGCCAGCAGTTACTCGACAAGAGGCAATCAGCCCCAGCATTTT	CASSYSTRGNQPQHF
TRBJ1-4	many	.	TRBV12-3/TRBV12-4	TGTGCCAGCAGTTTAATGAATGAAAAACTGTTTTTT	CASSLMNEKLFF
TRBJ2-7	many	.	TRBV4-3	TGCGCCAGCAGCCAAGTTAGTACGGGAATCTCCGAGCAGTACTTC	CASSQVSTGISEQYF
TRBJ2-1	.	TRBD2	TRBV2	TGTGCCAGCAGTGAGTACCTAGCGGGAGTCCTCGATGAGCAGTTCTTC	CASSEYLAGVLDEQFF
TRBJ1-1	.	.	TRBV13	TGTGCCAGCAGCTTAACGGGACACATAGAGAACACTGAAGCTTTCTTT	CASSLTGHIENTEAFF